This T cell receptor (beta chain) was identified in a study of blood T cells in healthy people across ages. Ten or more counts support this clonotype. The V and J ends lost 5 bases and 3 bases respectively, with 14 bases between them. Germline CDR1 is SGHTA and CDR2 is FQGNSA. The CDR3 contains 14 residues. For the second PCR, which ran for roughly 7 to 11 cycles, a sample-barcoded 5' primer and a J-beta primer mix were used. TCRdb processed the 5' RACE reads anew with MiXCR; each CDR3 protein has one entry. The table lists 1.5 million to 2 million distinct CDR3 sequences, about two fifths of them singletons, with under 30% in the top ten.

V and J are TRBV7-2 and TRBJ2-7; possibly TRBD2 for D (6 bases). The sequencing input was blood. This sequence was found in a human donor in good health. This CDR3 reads CASSPAGSRYEQYF. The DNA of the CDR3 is TGTGCCAGCAGCCCAGCGGGCTCCCGCTACGAGCAGTACTTC.